This T cell receptor (beta chain) was profiled in a study of Tregs in tolerant kidney transplant recipients. General observations from the study: Biological reproducibility was not directly addressed in this study.

Trimming pared 1 base from V and 3 bases from J, leaving 12 bases between. There are 15 residues in the CDR3. CDR1 and CDR2 (germline): LGHNA, YNFKEQ. In regard to this clone: Antigen unknown.

Recipients received nonmyeloablative bone marrow transplants from related graft donors, with transient mixed chimerism. Generated by immunoSEQ multiplex PCR, the TCRdb table keeps only in-frame clones and is missing some. The sample shows approximately 81,000 clones, around nine tenths of them seen only once. The sequencing used CD4+ T cells from blood (PBMCs), collected 24 months after the transplant. This chain links TRBV4-2 with TRBJ1-1; the D is unclear. This sequence was found in a human patient who received a combined kidney and bone marrow transplant. A share of the T cells may be of graft donor origin. Written as DNA, the CDR3 is TGTGCCAGCAGCCAAGTTTTACGCAGGCACACTGAAGCTTTCTTT. It codes for CASSQVLRRHTEAFF.